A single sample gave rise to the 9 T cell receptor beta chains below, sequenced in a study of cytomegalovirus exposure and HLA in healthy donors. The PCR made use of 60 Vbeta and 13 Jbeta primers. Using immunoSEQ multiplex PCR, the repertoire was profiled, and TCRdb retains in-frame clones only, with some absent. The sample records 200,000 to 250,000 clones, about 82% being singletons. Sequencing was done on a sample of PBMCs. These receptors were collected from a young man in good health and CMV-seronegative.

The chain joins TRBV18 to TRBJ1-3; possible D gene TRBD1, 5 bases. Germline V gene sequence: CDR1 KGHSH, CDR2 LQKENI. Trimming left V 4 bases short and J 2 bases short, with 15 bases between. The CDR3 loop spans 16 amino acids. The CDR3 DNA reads TGTGCCAGCTCACTTAAGACAGAAAACCCTGGAAACACCATATATTTT. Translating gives CASSLKTENPGNTIYF.

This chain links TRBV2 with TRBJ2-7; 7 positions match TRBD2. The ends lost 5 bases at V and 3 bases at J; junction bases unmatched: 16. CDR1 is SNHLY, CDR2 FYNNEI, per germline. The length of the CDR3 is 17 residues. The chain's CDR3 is CASSNSNGGTLIYEQYF. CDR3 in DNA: TGTGCCAGCAGTAACTCCAACGGGGGGACCCTTATCTACGAGCAGTACTTC.

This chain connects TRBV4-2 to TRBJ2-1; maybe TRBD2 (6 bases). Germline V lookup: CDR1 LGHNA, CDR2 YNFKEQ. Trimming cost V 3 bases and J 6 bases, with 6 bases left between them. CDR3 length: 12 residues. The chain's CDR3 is CASSHGGNEQFF. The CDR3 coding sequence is TGTGCCAGCAGCCACGGGGGCAATGAGCAGTTCTTC.

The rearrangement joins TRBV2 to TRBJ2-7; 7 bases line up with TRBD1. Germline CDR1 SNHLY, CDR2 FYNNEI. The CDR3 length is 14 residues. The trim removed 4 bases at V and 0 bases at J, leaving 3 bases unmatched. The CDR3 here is CASSGQGYSYEQYF. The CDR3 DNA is TGTGCCAGCAGTGGACAGGGCTACTCCTACGAGCAGTACTTC.

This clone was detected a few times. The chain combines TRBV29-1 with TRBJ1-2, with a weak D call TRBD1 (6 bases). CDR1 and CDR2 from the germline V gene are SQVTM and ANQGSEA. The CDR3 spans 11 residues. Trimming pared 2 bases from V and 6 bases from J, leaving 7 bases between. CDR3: CSVETGNGYTF. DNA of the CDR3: TGCAGCGTTGAAACAGGGAATGGCTACACCTTC.

The CDR3 protein is CASKSGDTQYF. The CDR3 DNA sequence: TGTGCCAGCAAAAGCGGGGATACGCAGTATTTT. The chain has TRBV6-5 and TRBJ2-3; possibly TRBD2 for D (6 bases). CDR3 size: 11 residues. Trimming pared 7 bases from V and 6 bases from J, leaving 8 bases between. Germline CDR1 is MNHEY and CDR2 is SVGAGI.

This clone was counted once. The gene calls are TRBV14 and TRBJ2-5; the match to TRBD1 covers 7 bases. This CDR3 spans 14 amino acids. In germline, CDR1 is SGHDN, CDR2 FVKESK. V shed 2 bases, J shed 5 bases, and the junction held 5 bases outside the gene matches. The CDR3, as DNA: TGTGCCAGCAGCCAACAGACAGGGTGGGAGACCCAGTACTTC. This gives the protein CASSQQTGWETQYF.

The CDR3 is CASSSTTGRAYEQYF. CDR3 coding DNA: TGTGCCAGCAGCTCTACCACAGGGAGGGCCTACGAGCAGTACTTC. The chain links TRBV7-2 to TRBJ2-7, with D possibly being TRBD2 (7 bases). Per germline, CDR1 SGHTA and CDR2 FQGNSA. The CDR3 runs 15 residues. Trimming left V 4 bases short and J 2 bases short, with 15 bases between. Complete variable domain (other parts from reference TRBV7-2 and TRBJ2-7): GAGVSQSPSNKVTEKGKDVELRCDPISGHTALYWYRQSLGQGLEFLIYFQGNSAPDKSGLPSDRFSAERTGGSVSTLTIQRTQQEDSAVYLCASSSTTGRAYEQYFGPGTRLTVT.

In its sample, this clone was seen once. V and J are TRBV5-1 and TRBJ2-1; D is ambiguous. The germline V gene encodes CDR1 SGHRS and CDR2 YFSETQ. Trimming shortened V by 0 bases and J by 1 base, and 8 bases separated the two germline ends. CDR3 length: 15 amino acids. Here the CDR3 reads CASSLVVVSYNEQFF. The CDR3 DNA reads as TGCGCCAGCAGCTTGGTTGTAGTTTCCTACAATGAGCAGTTCTTC.